This T cell receptor beta chain was observed in a study of control samples from healthy donors and cancer patients. This clone has only one observation. TCRdb's copy holds only in-frame clones and misses some; the assay was immunoSEQ multiplex PCR. Of 70,000 or so clones in the sample, approximately 84% were seen once. Germline V gives CDR1 DFQATT, CDR2 SNEGSKA (reference sequence). Trimming stripped 6 bases from V and 5 bases from J, with 13 bases between. This CDR3 region has 12 residues. This chain connects TRBV20-1 to TRBJ2-5; D may match TRBD1 or TRBD2 (5 bases each). The sequence derives from a man in his forties or fifties in good health. Sequencing input: blood. The CDR3 is CSASRGLETQYF. CDR3 bases: TGCAGTGCCAGTCGGGGCTTGGAGACCCAGTACTTC.